The following is a T cell receptor beta chain sequence with its context. Its matching antigen is unknown. The sample belongs to a study of cytomegalovirus exposure and HLA in healthy donors. Findings and limits, study-wide: When analyzed later, a missense DCLRE1C variant was found to be linked to TCR beta V- and J-gene trimming. HLA-A and HLA-B allele assignments for most subjects were reportedly predicted accurately using TCR beta sequences. Within an earlier analysis, most TCR beta V segments proved productive either about 87% or about 30% of the time. The authors listed 150 or so TCR beta chains as cytomegalovirus-associated.

PCR employed 60 Vbeta and 13 Jbeta primers. Sequenced by immunoSEQ multiplex PCR; TCRdb stores in-frame clones only, minus some. Of some 140,000 clones listed, around nine tenths are singletons. Sample: PBMCs. This sequence originates from a woman aged 30 to 39 in good health and CMV-seronegative.

The CDR3 sequence: CAWSKGRVGQPQHF. The CDR3 DNA follows: TGTGCCTGGAGTAAGGGCAGGGTAGGACAGCCCCAGCATTTT. The chain couples TRBV30 to TRBJ1-5, with D possibly TRBD1 on 5 matching bases. This CDR3 comprises 14 residues. V shed 2 bases and J shed 7 bases, with 15 bases lying between them. CDR1 is GTSNPN, CDR2 SVGIG, per germline (reference sequence).